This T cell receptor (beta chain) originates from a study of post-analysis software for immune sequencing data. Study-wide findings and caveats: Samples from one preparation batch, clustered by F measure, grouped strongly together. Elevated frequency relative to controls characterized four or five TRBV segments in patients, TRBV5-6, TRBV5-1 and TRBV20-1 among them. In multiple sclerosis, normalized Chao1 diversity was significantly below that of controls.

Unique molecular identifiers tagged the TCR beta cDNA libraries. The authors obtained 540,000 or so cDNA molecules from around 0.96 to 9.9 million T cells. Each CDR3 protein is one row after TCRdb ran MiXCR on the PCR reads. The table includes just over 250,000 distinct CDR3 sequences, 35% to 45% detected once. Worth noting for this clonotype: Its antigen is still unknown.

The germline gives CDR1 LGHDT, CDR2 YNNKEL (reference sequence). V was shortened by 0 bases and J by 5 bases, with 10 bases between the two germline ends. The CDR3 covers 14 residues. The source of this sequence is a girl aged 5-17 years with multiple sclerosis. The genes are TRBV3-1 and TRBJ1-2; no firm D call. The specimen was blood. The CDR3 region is CASSQDGGPYGYTF. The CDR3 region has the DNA TGTGCCAGCAGCCAAGACGGCGGTCCTTATGGCTACACCTTC.